This paragraph covers one T cell receptor (beta chain) sequence. What it binds is not known. These data are taken from a study of T cell responses to AZD1222 COVID-19 vaccine. Study at large: Whether given at about 4 or about 12 weeks, second doses were pooled.

Clones were sequenced by immunoSEQ multiplex PCR, and TCRdb holds only the in-frame ones, with some missing. Here the sample spans 150,000 or so clones, around nine tenths being singletons. The ends lost 5 bases at V and 1 base at J; junction bases unmatched: 5. The V gene's germline CDR1 is LNHDA and CDR2 SQIVND (reference sequence). The CDR3 extends over 14 amino acids. Findings and caveats of the study: White British people made up most donors, females outnumbered males, and clonal diversity was possibly underestimated. Sampled repertoires all dated from after the peak T cell response. Just a handful of AZD1222 recipients tested seropositive at baseline.

The rearrangement uses TRBV19 and TRBJ2-7; TRBD1 agrees at 7 bases. The sequenced sample was peripheral blood, obtained on day 0 of AZD1222 vaccination. This clonotype was obtained from an adult in good health. The CDR3 reads CASSATGQSYEQYF. The CDR3 nucleotides are TGTGCCAGTAGTGCCACGGGACAGTCCTACGAGCAGTACTTC. Looking up the rest from reference TRBV19 and TRBJ2-7 gives the full variable domain: DGGITQSPKYLFRKEGQNVTLSCEQNLNHDAMYWYRQDPGQGLRLIYYSQIVNDFQKGDIAEGYSVSREKKESFPLTVTSAQKNPTAFYLCASSATGQSYEQYFGPGTRLTVT.